These 26 T cell receptor beta chains were all obtained from the same sample, sequenced in a study of shared T cell receptors in the human thymus. Using immunoSEQ multiplex PCR, the repertoire was profiled, and TCRdb retains in-frame clones only, with some absent. This sample yields hundreds of thousands of clones, of which more than 75% are seen a single time; 0.01% to 0.015% belongs to the top ten. These data were likewise used in another study, on human thymus T cells.

Source material: thymocytes. All receptors come from a boy younger than two with a congenital heart defect.

This rearrangement joins TRBV14 to TRBJ2-2; possible D gene TRBD1, 6 bases. Germline V CDR1 and CDR2: SGHDN, FVKESK. V was clipped by 3 bases and J by 5 bases, with 19 bases between them. This CDR3 is 17 amino acids long. CDR3 sequence: CASSHVRRGKGTGELFF. The CDR3 nucleotides are TGTGCCAGCAGCCACGTTCGCAGGGGAAAAGGAACCGGGGAGCTGTTTTTT.

The chain has TRBV5-4 and TRBJ2-1; 8 bases match TRBD2. The V gene end was trimmed by 2 bases and the J gene end by 8 bases; junction bases not matched to a gene: 3. The CDR3 is 13 amino acids. The germline gives CDR1 SGHNT, CDR2 YYREEE (reference sequence). CDR3 sequence (DNA): TGTGCCAGCAGCTTCACGCGGGAGGATGAGCAGTTCTTC. As protein: CASSFTREDEQFF.

The genes are TRBV6-1 and TRBJ2-3, with 9 bases identical to TRBD1. Germline V lookup: CDR1 MNHNS, CDR2 SASEGT. This CDR3 has 15 amino acids. V lost 6 bases to trimming and J lost 2 bases; unmatched junction nucleotides: 6. The CDR3 protein is CASRGTGRDTDTQYF. The CDR3 bases are TGTGCCAGCAGAGGGACAGGGCGCGACACAGATACGCAGTATTTT.

The J gene is TRBJ2-7, the V gene TRBV7-9; TRBD2 might be the D (6 bases). The CDR3 is 13 amino acids. Between the trimmed V and J ends, which lost 5 bases and 6 bases, there was a span of 14 bases. CDR1 and CDR2 from the germline V gene are SEHNR and FQNEAQ (reference sequence). Here the CDR3 DNA reads TGTGCCAGCAGCGGCCGGACTACATCCGAGCAGTACTTC. This translates into CASSGRTTSEQYF.

The chain uses TRBV7-2 and TRBJ2-7; 11 bases line up with TRBD2. This CDR3 spans 16 amino acids. CDR1 is SGHTA and CDR2 is FQGNSA in the germline V gene. The J segment lost 5 bases and the V segment lost 2 bases, leaving 8 bases of the junction unmatched. The CDR3 coding sequence is TGTGCCAGCAGCTTACCGGGACTAGCGGAGTGGGACGAGCAGTACTTC. Encoded protein: CASSLPGLAEWDEQYF.

The chain uses TRBV27 and TRBJ2-7; the D gene is possibly TRBD1 (6 bases). Looked up from germline, CDR1 is MNHEY and CDR2 is SMNVEV (reference sequence). The CDR3 has 19 residues. The V and J ends lost 0 bases and 6 bases respectively, with 27 bases between them. The CDR3 coding sequence is TGTGCCAGCAGTTTATCGGGGATCTCCGCCGGGACAATGCCCTGCGAGCAGTACTTC. It codes for CASSLSGISAGTMPCEQYF.

This clone came up a few times. This rearrangement joins TRBV21-1 to TRBJ2-7; the listed D gene, TRBD1, was not tested against the DNA. TRBV21-1 has pseudogene status. CDR3 length: 13 residues. For the CDR3, the DNA is TGTGCCAGCAGCAAAGGACAGACCTACGAGCAGTACTTC. Translation gives CASSKGQTYEQYF.

The V and J genes are TRBV30 and TRBJ2-1; no firm D call. The CDR3 consists of 13 residues. Looked up from germline, CDR1 is GTSNPN and CDR2 is SVGIG (reference sequence). Between the trimmed V and J ends, which lost 5 bases and 2 bases, there was a span of 10 bases. In DNA, the CDR3 is TGTGCCTGGGCCCGACTGACCTACAATGAGCAGTTCTTC. It codes for CAWARLTYNEQFF.

CDR3 region: CASSYRRDIDQPQHF. CDR3 nucleotides: TGTGCCAGCAGTTACCGCCGGGACATAGATCAGCCCCAGCATTTT. The chain joins TRBV6-5 to TRBJ1-5; possible D gene TRBD1, 6 bases. The CDR3 consists of 15 residues. Trimming removed 2 bases from V and 5 bases from J, with 13 bases in between. Germline lookup yields CDR1 MNHEY and CDR2 SVGAGI.

This clone was recorded only once. The V gene is TRBV27, the J gene TRBJ2-7, with 7 nucleotides matching TRBD2. Germline CDR1 MNHEY, CDR2 SMNVEV (reference sequence). With V trimmed by 9 bases and J by 3 bases, 8 bases remained unmatched. The CDR3 is 13 residues long. The CDR3 coding sequence is TGTGCCAGTGTGGGGGGGAGAGGCTACGAGCAGTACTTC. Amino acids: CASVGGRGYEQYF.

The chain combines TRBV2 with TRBJ1-1; perhaps TRBD1 as D (6 bases). The CDR3 consists of 15 residues. V lost 2 bases and J lost 0, with 10 bases in between. Per the germline V gene, CDR1 is SNHLY and CDR2 is FYNNEI. CDR3 nucleotide sequence: TGTGCCAGCAGTGAACGGACAGAGATGAACACTGAAGCTTTCTTT. Residues: CASSERTEMNTEAFF.

The chain carries TRBV6-5 and TRBJ2-1; 10 nucleotides line up with TRBD2. CDR1 and CDR2 from the germline V gene are MNHEY and SVGAGI. The V gene end was trimmed by 2 bases and the J gene end by 9 bases; junction bases not matched to a gene: 7. CDR3 size: 15 residues. For the CDR3, the DNA is TGTGCCAGCAGTTACGCCCAGCGGGAGGGTGGTGAGCAGTTCTTC. Encoded protein: CASSYAQREGGEQFF.

This chain connects TRBV9 to TRBJ2-1; 8 nucleotides align to TRBD2. Trimming took 3 bases from V and 7 from J; bases not matched to a gene: 15. The CDR3 extends over 17 amino acids. Germline-derived CDR1 and CDR2 are SGDLS and YYNGEE. CDR3 residues: CASSDDGREAPRNEQFF. The CDR3 nucleotides are TGTGCCAGCAGCGACGACGGGAGGGAGGCCCCAAGGAATGAGCAGTTCTTC. The full variable domain, in which reference TRBV9 and TRBJ2-1 provide the parts outside the CDR3, is DSGVTQTPKHLITATGQRVTLRCSPRSGDLSVYWYQQSLDQGLQFLIQYYNGEERAKGNILERFSAQQFPDLHSELNLSSLELGDSALYFCASSDDGREAPRNEQFFGPGTRLTVL.

This chain links TRBV19 with TRBJ2-7, with D tentatively TRBD1 (7 bases). Germline CDR1 is LNHDA and CDR2 is SQIVND (reference sequence). The CDR3 contains 14 residues. V lost 5 bases and J lost 3, with 14 bases in between. CDR3 sequence (DNA): TGTGCCAGTAGTGAGGCGGGACAGAACTACGAGCAGTACTTC. As protein: CASSEAGQNYEQYF.

In nucleotides, the CDR3 is TGTGCCAGCAGTTGTAGGGAGTACAATGAGCAGTTCTTC. Protein sequence: CASSCREYNEQFF. The chain links TRBV6-1 to TRBJ2-1; TRBD2 might be the D (5 bases). The V end was cut by 5 bases, the J end by 4 bases, with 9 bases between. The CDR3 covers 13 residues. The V gene's germline CDR1 is MNHNS and CDR2 SASEGT.

This clone has more than one count but fewer than ten. The gene calls are TRBV19 and TRBJ1-3; TRBD1 is a possible D gene (5 bases). The CDR3 spans 16 residues. Germline V gene sequence: CDR1 LNHDA, CDR2 SQIVND (reference sequence). V dropped 5 bases and J dropped 3 bases, with 17 bases sitting between them. CDR3 coding DNA: TGTGCCAGTAGTCCCCCGAGACAGTCTGGTGGAAACACCATATATTTT. Translated: CASSPPRQSGGNTIYF.

The CDR3 loop is CASSRLGTANEKLFF. The CDR3 DNA reads as TGTGCCAGCAGTCGCCTCGGGACAGCTAATGAAAAACTGTTTTTT. V gene TRBV6-5 combines with J gene TRBJ1-4, with 7 bases that match TRBD1. Germline CDR1 is MNHEY and CDR2 is SVGAGI. The J segment lost 3 bases and the V segment lost 5 bases, leaving 6 bases of the junction unmatched. This CDR3 has 15 residues.

The genes are TRBV12-5 and TRBJ2-7, with D maybe TRBD1 (6 bases). V was trimmed by 2 bases and J by 8 bases, leaving 16 bases between them. CDR3 length equals 14 residues. Looked up from germline, CDR1 is LGHNT and CDR2 is FRNRAP. DNA of the CDR3: TGTGCTAGTGGTTTGCAGGGGACACTCATCAAGCAGTACTTC. It encodes CASGLQGTLIKQYF.

The chain couples TRBV18 to TRBJ1-4; a weak D match, TRBD1 (5 bases). V was pared by 5 bases and J by 7 bases, with 8 bases between. Germline V gives CDR1 KGHSH, CDR2 LQKENI. The CDR3 is 12 residues long. The CDR3 coding sequence is TGTGCCAGCTCATCCGGGGGTGAAAAACTGTTTTTT. This sequence encodes CASSSGGEKLFF.

This chain joins TRBV7-2 and TRBJ2-7; possible D gene TRBD2, 6 bases. Per the germline V gene, CDR1 is SGHTA and CDR2 is FQGNSA. This CDR3 is 15 amino acids long. Trimming removed 1 base at V and 2 bases at J, with 12 bases between. CDR3 nucleotides: TGTGCCAGCAGCTTAGAGGGGCGGGGCACCTACGAGCAGTACTTC. It encodes CASSLEGRGTYEQYF.

V gene TRBV5-8 combines with J gene TRBJ2-5; D is perhaps TRBD1 (6 bases). There are 15 residues in the CDR3. In germline, CDR1 is SGHTS, CDR2 YDEGEE. V dropped 2 bases and J dropped 7 bases, with 18 bases sitting between them. The CDR3 DNA is TGTGCCAGCAGCTTCCAAGGACAAGGGGGAGCGACCCAGTACTTC. It encodes CASSFQGQGGATQYF.

This clone was observed a few times. The chain employs TRBV25-1 and TRBJ1-1, with 7 bases identical to TRBD1. With V trimmed by 7 bases and J by 6 bases, 17 bases remained unmatched. Germline V CDR1 and CDR2: MGHDK, SYGVNS. The CDR3 runs to 16 residues. CDR3 nucleotide sequence: TGTGCCAGCATCCGACAGGGCGATCGGGGAAACGCTGAAGCTTTCTTT. It specifies CASIRQGDRGNAEAFF.

The CDR3 bases are TGTGCCAGCAGGCGGGACAGGGGGCACTACGAGCAGTACTTC. This gives the protein CASRRDRGHYEQYF. This chain connects TRBV27 to TRBJ2-7, with TRBD1 matching over 12 bases. The trim removed 6 bases at V and 3 bases at J, leaving 3 bases unmatched. Germline V gene sequence: CDR1 MNHEY, CDR2 SMNVEV (reference sequence). The CDR3 covers 14 residues.

The chain employs TRBV28 and TRBJ2-7; 7 nucleotides align to TRBD1. The CDR3 has 15 residues. V was clipped by 5 bases and J by 4 bases; unmatched bases: 11. Germline-derived CDR1 and CDR2 are MDHEN and SYDVKM. For the CDR3, the DNA is TGTGCCAGCAGTCCTACAGGGGCCACGTCGTACGAGCAGTACTTC. Translation: CASSPTGATSYEQYF.

The V call is TRBV5-1, the J call TRBJ1-2; 10 bases align to TRBD1. The V gene's germline CDR1 is SGHRS and CDR2 YFSETQ. The CDR3 totals 15 residues. Trimming cost V 3 bases and J 4 bases; bases outside gene matches: 6. The CDR3 is CASSWRTGGSYGYTF. The CDR3 DNA reads TGCGCCAGCAGCTGGAGGACAGGGGGTTCCTATGGCTACACCTTC.

The V and J genes are TRBV9 and TRBJ1-2; D gene uncertain. CDR1 and CDR2 (germline): SGDLS, YYNGEE. This CDR3 contains 17 residues. V dropped 0 bases and J dropped 4 bases, with 19 bases sitting between them. The CDR3 bases are TGTGCCAGCAGCGTAGTTTCGTTTGGACTGAAAGGCTATGGCTACACCTTC. Residues: CASSVVSFGLKGYGYTF. The whole variable domain, remainder taken from reference TRBV9 and TRBJ1-2, is DSGVTQTPKHLITATGQRVTLRCSPRSGDLSVYWYQQSLDQGLQFLIQYYNGEERAKGNILERFSAQQFPDLHSELNLSSLELGDSALYFCASSVVSFGLKGYGYTFGSGTRLTVV.